Sequencing of this T cell receptor (beta chain) was carried out in a study of T cell responses to AZD1222 COVID-19 vaccine. Across the study: Combined were second doses at about 4 or about 12 weeks.

V shed 4 bases and J shed 6 bases, with 9 bases lying between them. The CDR3 consists of 13 residues. The germline V gene encodes CDR1 MDHEN and CDR2 SYDVKM. This clone was seen a single time. What it binds is not known. Notes on the study in general: Close to half of all spike-specific TCRs reportedly target regions of the variants that are unmutated. Only after the peak T cell response were repertoires sampled.

Using immunoSEQ multiplex PCR, the repertoire was profiled, and TCRdb retains in-frame clones only, with some absent. The table lists roughly 160,000 clones, about nine tenths of them singletons. This sequence originates from an adult in good health. The chain couples TRBV28 to TRBJ1-4; tentative D call: TRBD1 (5 bases). This specimen was peripheral blood, taken on day 0 of AZD1222 vaccination. CDR3 DNA: TGTGCCAGCAGTTATCAGGGACATGAAAAACTGTTTTTT. It specifies CASSYQGHEKLFF.